This TCR beta chain was sequenced during a study of cytomegalovirus exposure and HLA in healthy donors (dated by TCRdb to about 2017). Describing the broader study: In an earlier analysis of 587 of the donors, around 290 Gb of sequence data and 100 million or so unique TCR beta sequences from 150 million to 200 million T cells were reported. An early release covering over 500 HLA-typed donors comprised about 320 gigabases of sequencing data and approximately 85 million unique TCR sequences. Of the roughly 410 genotyped donors, approximately 80% were placed in the genetic ancestry cluster associated with self-reported Caucasian donors. The study was designed to test whether signatures of past pathogen exposure could be identified by cataloging public T cell receptors. Using immunosequencing, the study profiled T cell repertoires from some 670 subjects and related those repertoires to cytomegalovirus serostatus. Besides the first cohort of 666 subjects, a separate validation cohort made up of over 100 different subjects was used. To predict cytomegalovirus infection status, the study brought together high-throughput TCR immunosequencing, statistical association of individual TCRs with disease status, and machine learning. In a later analysis, previously published TCR beta repertoires from more than 500 donors were re-analyzed and high-resolution HLA genotyping was added so that TCR occurrence patterns could be studied. The later analysis used no new phenotypic data to find candidate immune exposures, relying instead on TCR beta sequences and their occurrence across donors. An earlier analysis of about 600 of the donors used high-throughput TCR beta sequencing to judge whether each TCR beta V gene segment behaved as functional or pseudogenic. Donor age, sex, ethnicity and CMV serostatus were collected together with the repertoire data. Genome-wide SNP genotypes for about 65% of the 666 donors were used in a later genetic analysis, which treated that subset as a discovery cohort. Every repertoire in the discovery cohort had been generated on one and the same sequencing platform. Class I and class II HLA loci were covered by the typing at four-digit resolution. Typing coverage varied by locus: roughly 629-630 donors for A, B, C, DRB1 and DQB1; roughly 520 for DQA1; more than 600 for DPA1; under 490 for DPB1. About five DR-DQ haplotypes were handled as single units for association and clustering, since linkage in the cohort was strong. Among some 400 genotyped donors of the cohort, an average of approximately 240,000 unique TCR beta nucleotide sequences was sequenced per donor, of which about 20% were non-productive.

On this clone itself: This clone's antigen is unknown.

At the junction V is shortened by 4 bases and J by 0 bases; bases outside the gene matches: 12. Spanning cysteine to phenylalanine, the CDR3 consists of 18 amino acids. Only the CDR3 portion is preserved as DNA: 54 bases, with reading frame beginning at the first base. As encoded in the germline V gene (reference sequence), CDR1 is LNHDA while CDR2 is SQIVND. Here is what the overall study found, with its caveats: The classifier was reported to diagnose cytomegalovirus status with high specificity and sensitivity in both the original and validation cohorts. The authors suggested that the approach could potentially be generalized to other disease states and immunological phenotypes. A total of fewer than 200 TCR beta chains were listed by the study as associated with cytomegalovirus. Sequencing depth was assumed to be roughly uniform across donors in the presence/absence analyses, though that assumption may not hold. The 87-base-pair reads could not distinguish some IMGT-functional V segments, including TRBV6-2 and TRBV6-3, so those segments were excluded. An association between a missense DCLRE1C variant and V-gene and J-gene trimming of TCR beta chains was found in a later genetic analysis and replicated in an independent cohort. Linkage disequilibrium might explain the correlated functional status among segregating V segments, but an unknown experimental factor could not be ruled out. Several of the top co-occurrence clusters appeared to be linked to parvovirus B19, influenza, CMV and Epstein-Barr virus, according to a later analysis. A later genetic analysis reported fewer N-insertions in productive TCRs among donors in an Asian-associated ancestry cluster than the roughly 640-donor mean. In a later analysis, most CMV-associated TCR beta chains were found to appear HLA-restricted, with HLA associations seemingly driven largely by CMV exposure. Three of the identified cytomegalovirus-associated TCR beta chains were confirmed in vitro to be specific for cytomegalovirus antigens. A later analysis found that HLA-associated TCR beta chains were more clonally expanded and had lower generation probabilities than equally common non-associated chains. In an earlier analysis of fewer than 700 of the donors, most TCR beta V segments appeared in productive rearrangements about 87% or about 30% of the time, broadly matching IMGT annotations. CMV serostatus was the only immune exposure information available for the cohort. The cohort was sequenced for TCR beta chains only, and without alpha or paired-chain data the features that could be detected were limited. A further reported finding was that TCR beta sequences accurately predicted the HLA-A and HLA-B alleles for most subjects in the first cohort. A later analysis found that TCR association rates varied across HLA loci, with DRB1 alleles showing the most associated TCRs and HLA-C alleles the fewest. When HLA alleles, especially DR and DQ, strongly co-occurred, TCR associations were difficult to assign to individual alleles. Because HLA typing was unavailable for some donors at each locus, only the typed subset was used in association tests. Most TCR sequences were observed very rarely across donors, whereas some public TCRs were present in many individuals. At a false discovery rate of 0.05, a later analysis linked 16,951 TCR beta sequences to specific HLA alleles. The sequencing pipeline was judged likely to have produced a cluster of highly shared sequence variants as a technical artifact. The earlier analysis of fewer than 750 of the donors excluded some 16 rarely observed V segments, including chromosome 9 orphons, because counts were too low.

In total, roughly 670 healthy bone marrow donors made up the cohort. Cohort members were all nominally healthy when sampled, although unrecorded immune exposures were likely present. The donor tested CMV seronegative and was one of the 352 seronegative cohort members. Each donor provided a peripheral blood sample, and peripheral blood mononuclear cells were used for TCR beta sequencing. Genomic DNA extraction from the blood cell samples was performed with the Qiagen DNeasy Blood Extraction Kit. Library construction relied on the immunoSEQ multiplex PCR assay. For the multiplex PCR, a mixture combining 60 forward primers for TCR Vbeta segments and 13 reverse primers for TCR Jbeta segments was used. A multiplex PCR assay on genomic DNA amplified the CDR3 region of rearranged TCR beta genes. On the Illumina HiSeq System, the amplified TCR beta libraries were sequenced as 87-base-pair reads. Turning to the authors' computational methods: Across the roughly 700 repertoires, a later analysis counted around 80 million unique TCR beta chains, 9 million to 14 million of which were shared by at least two donors. A nearest-neighbor algorithm error-corrected the raw reads and collapsed the reads into unique sequences, merging closely related sequences to remove PCR and sequencing errors. V, D and J gene segments were assigned by aligning CDR3 sequences to IMGT reference sequences. For a sequence to be retained, at least a six-nucleotide match to both a V gene segment and a J gene segment was required. Rearrangements were classified as productive when the CDR3 lacked stop codons and remained in frame with V and J, and all other rearrangements were classified as non-productive. CDR3 was defined by IMGT convention, running from the second conserved V-encoded cysteine to the conserved J-encoded phenylalanine. The earlier analysis of about 620 of the donors excluded sequences that lacked an unambiguous match to a single V gene segment. In an earlier analysis of a few hundred of the donors, V segments were called functional above 56.7% productive rearrangements and were called segregating when the between-donor standard deviation exceeded 5%. A statistical classification framework was built for diagnosing cytomegalovirus status from the catalog of TCR beta chain sequences. V and J gene assignment, in a later analysis, came from comparing TCR nucleotide sequences with IMGT/GENE-DB human TR gene sequences. Using the TCRdist pipeline, a later analysis assigned CDR3 sequences along with most-parsimonious VDJ recombination scenarios. In a later analysis, every TCR beta chain was defined by the combination of its CDR3 amino acid sequence and its V-gene family, and reads without a unique V-gene family were dropped. To address suspected cross-contamination and a sequencing artifact, a later analysis removed 592 highly shared, low-generation-probability nucleotide sequences. For each public chain, a later analysis derived a clonal expansion index from normalized ranks of inferred template counts within each repertoire. In a later analysis, generation probabilities were computed using a VDJ recombination model fitted to out-of-frame rearrangements, and the results were checked against IGoR. A later analysis scored TCR-TCR, TCR-HLA and TCR-CMV co-occurrence with hypergeometric tests, applying a repertoire-size bias correction to TCR pairs. False discovery rates were estimated in a later analysis by permuting HLA or CMV assignments 20 times. In a later analysis, co-occurring TCRs were grouped using DBSCAN, with TCRdist sequence similarity added in when clustering inside HLA-allele-positive subsets. Repertoires with fewer than 30,000 or more than 120,000 public chains, plus five repertoires with anomalous nucleotide sharing, were excluded from co-occurrence clustering. TCRdb provides this immuneACCESS table in a form limited to in-frame rearrangements. Some clones are lacking; in checked studies, under half of them reflect an unresolved V gene, and why the rest are absent is not known. V, J and clone size reflect that table, while D and trimming were determined from the DNA. The sample's records list about 32,000 clones. The ten most abundant clones make up 4.5% to 5.5% of the sample.

The sequence came from a female donor in good health and CMV-seronegative. The sequenced sample consisted of PBMCs. The chain joins TRBV19 to TRBJ1-3; 7 central nucleotides agree with TRBD1. The CDR3 region reads CASSTGWTGAASGNTIYF. The DNA sequence is as follows: TGTGCCAGTAGTACGGGATGGACAGGAGCCGCCTCTGGAAACACCATATATTTT.